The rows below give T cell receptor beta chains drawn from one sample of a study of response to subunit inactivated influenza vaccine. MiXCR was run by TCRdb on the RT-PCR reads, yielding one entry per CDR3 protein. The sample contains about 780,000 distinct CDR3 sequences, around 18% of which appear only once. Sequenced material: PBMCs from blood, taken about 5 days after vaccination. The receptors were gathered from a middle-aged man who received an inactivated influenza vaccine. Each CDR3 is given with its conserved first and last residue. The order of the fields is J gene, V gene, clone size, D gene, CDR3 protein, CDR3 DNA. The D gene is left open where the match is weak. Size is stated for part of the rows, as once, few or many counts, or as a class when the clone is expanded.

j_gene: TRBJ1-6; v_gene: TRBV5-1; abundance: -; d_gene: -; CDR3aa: CASSLGQVGSSPLHF; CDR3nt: TGCGCCAGCAGCTTGGGGCAGGTGGGCAGTTCACCCCTCCACTTT
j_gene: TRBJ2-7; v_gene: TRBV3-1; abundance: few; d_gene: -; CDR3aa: CASSQTGREQYF; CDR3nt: TGTGCCAGCAGCCAGACCGGGAGAGAGCAGTACTTC
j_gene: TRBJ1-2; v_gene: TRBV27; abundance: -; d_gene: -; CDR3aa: CASSSRWGGYTF; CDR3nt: TGTGCCAGCAGCTCCAGGTGGGGAGGCTACACCTTC
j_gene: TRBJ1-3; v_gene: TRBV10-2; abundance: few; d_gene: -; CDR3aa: CASTGTAGNTIYF; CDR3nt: TGCGCCAGTACAGGGACGGCTGGAAACACCATATATTTT
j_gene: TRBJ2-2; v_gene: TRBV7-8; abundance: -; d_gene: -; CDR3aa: CASSLLGASDGELFF; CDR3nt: TGTGCCAGCAGCTTACTTGGGGCGTCGGACGGGGAGCTGTTTTTT
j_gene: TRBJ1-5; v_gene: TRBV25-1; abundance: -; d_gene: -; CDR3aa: CASAGQLSNQPQHF; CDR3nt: TGTGCCAGCGCAGGACAGCTTAGCAATCAGCCCCAGCATTTT
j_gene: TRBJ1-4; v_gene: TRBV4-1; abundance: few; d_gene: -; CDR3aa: CASSQVVSLGEKLFF; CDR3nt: TGCGCCAGCAGCCAAGTAGTCAGCTTGGGAGAAAAACTGTTTTTT
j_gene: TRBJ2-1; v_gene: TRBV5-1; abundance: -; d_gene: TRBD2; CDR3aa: CASSPRLAGGHEQFF; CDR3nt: TGCGCCAGCAGCCCACGACTAGCGGGGGGCCATGAGCAGTTCTTC
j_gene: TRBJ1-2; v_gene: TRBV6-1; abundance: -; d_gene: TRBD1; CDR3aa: CASSTRAGGAEGYTF; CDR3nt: TGTGCCAGCAGCACACGAGCAGGGGGCGCGGAGGGCTACACCTTC
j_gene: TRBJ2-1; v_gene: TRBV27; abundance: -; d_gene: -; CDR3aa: CASSSLGYEQFF; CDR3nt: TGTGCCAGCAGTTCTCTAGGATATGAGCAGTTCTTC
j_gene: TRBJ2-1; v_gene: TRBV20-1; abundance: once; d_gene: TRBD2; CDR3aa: CSAGGTSGRARSYNEQFF; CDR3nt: TGCAGTGCTGGGGGGACTAGCGGGAGGGCCAGGTCCTACAATGAGCAGTTCTTC
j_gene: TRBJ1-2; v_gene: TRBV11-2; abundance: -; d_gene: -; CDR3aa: CASSLEGGWSGYTF; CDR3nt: TGTGCCAGCAGCTTAGAGGGGGGCTGGAGTGGCTACACCTTC
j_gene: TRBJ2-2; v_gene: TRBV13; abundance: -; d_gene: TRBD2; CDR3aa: CASSATLAGGPSGELFF; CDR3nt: TGTGCCAGCAGCGCGACATTAGCGGGAGGGCCGTCCGGGGAGCTGTTTTTT
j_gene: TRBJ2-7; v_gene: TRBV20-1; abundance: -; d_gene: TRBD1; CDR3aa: CSATTGELTYEQYF; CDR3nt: TGCAGTGCTACGACAGGGGAGCTAACCTACGAGCAGTACTTC
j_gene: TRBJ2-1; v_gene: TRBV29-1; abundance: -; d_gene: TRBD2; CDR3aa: CSVGRTSGSNEQFF; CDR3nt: TGCAGCGTTGGGAGGACTAGCGGGAGTAATGAGCAGTTCTTC
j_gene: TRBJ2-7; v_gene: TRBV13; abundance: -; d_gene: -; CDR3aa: CASSKRGRYEQYF; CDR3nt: TGTGCCAGCAGTAAACGGGGACGCTACGAGCAGTACTTC
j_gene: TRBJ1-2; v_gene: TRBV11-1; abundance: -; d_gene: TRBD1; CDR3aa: CASSLDQGQSTHPGYGYTF; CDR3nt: TGTGCCAGCAGCTTAGATCAGGGACAGTCCACGCACCCGGGCTATGGCTACACCTTC
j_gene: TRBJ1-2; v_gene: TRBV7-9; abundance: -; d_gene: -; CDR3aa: CASIQIMNYGYTF; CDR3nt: TGTGCCAGCATCCAAATAATGAACTATGGCTACACCTTC
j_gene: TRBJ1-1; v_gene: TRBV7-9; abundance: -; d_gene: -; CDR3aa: CASSLPGGRAFF; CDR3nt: TGTGCCAGCAGCTTACCCGGGGGACGAGCTTTCTTT
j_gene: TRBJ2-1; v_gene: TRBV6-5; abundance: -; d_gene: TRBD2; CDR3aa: CASSYLLAGLREQFF; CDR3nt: TGTGCCAGCAGTTACCTTTTAGCGGGCCTGAGGGAGCAGTTCTTC
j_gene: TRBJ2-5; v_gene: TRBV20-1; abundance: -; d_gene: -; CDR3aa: CSAKRSLWETQYF; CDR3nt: TGCAGTGCTAAGAGATCCCTTTGGGAGACCCAGTACTTC
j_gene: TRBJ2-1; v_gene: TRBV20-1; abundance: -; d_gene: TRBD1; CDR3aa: CRVQGSISYNEQFF; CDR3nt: TGCAGAGTACAGGGGAGTATCTCCTACAATGAGCAGTTCTTC
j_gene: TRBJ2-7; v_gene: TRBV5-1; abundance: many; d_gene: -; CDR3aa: CASRSRGISYEQYF; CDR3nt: TGCGCCAGCAGATCAAGGGGCATATCCTACGAGCAGTACTTC
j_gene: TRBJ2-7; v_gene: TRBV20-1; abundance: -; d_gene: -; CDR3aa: CSGLIGPYEQYF; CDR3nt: TGCAGCGGGTTAATAGGCCCTTACGAGCAGTACTTC
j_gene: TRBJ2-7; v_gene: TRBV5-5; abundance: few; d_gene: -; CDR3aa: CASSLDTGRFYEQYF; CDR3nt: TGTGCCAGCAGCTTGGATACAGGGAGATTCTACGAGCAGTACTTC
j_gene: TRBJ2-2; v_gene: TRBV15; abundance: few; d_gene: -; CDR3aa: CATSRDRWGDTGELFF; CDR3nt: TGTGCCACCAGCAGAGATCGATGGGGGGACACCGGGGAGCTGTTTTTT
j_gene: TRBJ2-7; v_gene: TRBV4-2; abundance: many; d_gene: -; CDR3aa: CASSGDSWSSYEQYF; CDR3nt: TGTGCCAGCAGCGGAGACAGTTGGAGCTCCTACGAGCAGTACTTC